This TCR beta chain was sequenced during a study of T cell responses to AZD1222 COVID-19 vaccine. Germline CDR1 and CDR2: WSHSY and SAAADI. V was trimmed by 3 bases and J by 8 bases, leaving 10 bases between them. This CDR3 contains 12 residues. Assay: immunoSEQ multiplex PCR; the TCRdb copy retains only in-frame clones and omits some. The sample has about 270,000 clones; almost 95% are singletons. The chain recombines TRBV10-2 with TRBJ1-1, with D uncertain. The sequence derives from an adult who received the AZD1222 COVID-19 vaccine. The sample in question was peripheral blood, obtained 28 days after the second AZD1222 dose. The CDR3, as DNA: TGCGCCAGCAGTGATCCGTATTTAGAAGCTTTCTTT. It encodes CASSDPYLEAFF.